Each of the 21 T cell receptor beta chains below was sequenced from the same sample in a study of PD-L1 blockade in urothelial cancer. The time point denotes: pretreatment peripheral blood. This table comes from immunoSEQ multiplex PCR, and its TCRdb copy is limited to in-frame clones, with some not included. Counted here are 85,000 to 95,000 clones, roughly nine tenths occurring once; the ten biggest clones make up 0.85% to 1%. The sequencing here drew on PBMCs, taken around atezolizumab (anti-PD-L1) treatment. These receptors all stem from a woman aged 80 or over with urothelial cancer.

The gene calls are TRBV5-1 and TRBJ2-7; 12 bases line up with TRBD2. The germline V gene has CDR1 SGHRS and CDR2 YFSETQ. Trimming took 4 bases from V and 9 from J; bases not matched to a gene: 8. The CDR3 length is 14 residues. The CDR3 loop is CASSLSTSGSGQYF. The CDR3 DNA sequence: TGCGCCAGCAGCCTATCGACTAGCGGGAGTGGGCAGTACTTC. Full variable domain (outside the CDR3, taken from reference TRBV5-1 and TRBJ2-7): KAGVTQTPRYLIKTRGQQVTLSCSPISGHRSVSWYQQTPGQGLQFLFEYFSETQRNKGNFPGRFSGRQFSNSRSEMNVSTLELGDSALYLCASSLSTSGSGQYFGPGTRLTVT.

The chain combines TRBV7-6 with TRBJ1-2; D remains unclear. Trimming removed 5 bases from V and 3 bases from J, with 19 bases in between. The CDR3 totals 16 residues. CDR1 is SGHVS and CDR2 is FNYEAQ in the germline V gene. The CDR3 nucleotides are TGTGCCAGCAGCCCCAACGGTCTGGGAGGGCACTATGGCTACACCTTC. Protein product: CASSPNGLGGHYGYTF.

DNA for the CDR3: TGCGCCAGCAGTGGGGCGGGAGGGCCGAATACGCAGTATTTT. Its translation is CASSGAGGPNTQYF. The rearrangement joins TRBV10-2 to TRBJ2-3, with TRBD2 matching over 9 bases. Germline CDR1 reads WSHSY; CDR2 reads SAAADI. With V trimmed by 4 bases and J by 7 bases, 6 bases remained unmatched. CDR3 size: 14 residues.

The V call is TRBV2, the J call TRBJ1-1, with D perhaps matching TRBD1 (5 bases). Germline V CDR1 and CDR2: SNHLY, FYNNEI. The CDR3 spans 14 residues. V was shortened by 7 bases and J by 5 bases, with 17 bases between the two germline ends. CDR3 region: CASTQGRGGTEAFF. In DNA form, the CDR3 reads TGTGCCAGCACCCAAGGTCGGGGGGGAACTGAAGCTTTCTTT.

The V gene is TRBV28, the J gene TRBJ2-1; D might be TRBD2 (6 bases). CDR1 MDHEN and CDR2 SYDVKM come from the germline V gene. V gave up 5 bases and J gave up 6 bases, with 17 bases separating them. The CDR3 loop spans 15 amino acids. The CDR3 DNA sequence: TGTGCCAGCAGTAAACCCTTGGGGGACTCCAATGAGCAGTTCTTC. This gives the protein CASSKPLGDSNEQFF.

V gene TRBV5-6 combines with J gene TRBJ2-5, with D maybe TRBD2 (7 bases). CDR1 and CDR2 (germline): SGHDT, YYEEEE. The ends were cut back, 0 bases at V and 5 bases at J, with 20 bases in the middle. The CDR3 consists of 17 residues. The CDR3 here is CASSLAGGTRFLETQYF. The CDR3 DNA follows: TGTGCCAGCAGCTTGGCCGGGGGGACAAGATTTCTGGAGACCCAGTACTTC.

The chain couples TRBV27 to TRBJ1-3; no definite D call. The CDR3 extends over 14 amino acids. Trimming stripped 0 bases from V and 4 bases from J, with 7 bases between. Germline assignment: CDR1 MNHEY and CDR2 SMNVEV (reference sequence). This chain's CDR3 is CASSLSYSGNTIYF. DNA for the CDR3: TGTGCCAGCAGTTTATCGTACAGCGGAAACACCATATATTTT.

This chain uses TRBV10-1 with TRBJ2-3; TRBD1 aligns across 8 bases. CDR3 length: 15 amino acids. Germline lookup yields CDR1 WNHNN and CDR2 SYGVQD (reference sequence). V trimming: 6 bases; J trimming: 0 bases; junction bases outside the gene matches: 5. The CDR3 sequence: CASRERTGSTDTQYF. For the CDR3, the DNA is TGCGCCAGCAGGGAAAGGACAGGGAGCACAGATACGCAGTATTTT.

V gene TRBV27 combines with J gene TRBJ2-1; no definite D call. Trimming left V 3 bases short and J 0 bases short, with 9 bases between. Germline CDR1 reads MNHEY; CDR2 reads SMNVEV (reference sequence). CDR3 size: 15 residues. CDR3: CASSFPESSYNEQFF. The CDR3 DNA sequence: TGTGCCAGCAGTTTTCCTGAGAGCTCCTACAATGAGCAGTTCTTC.

In DNA, the CDR3 is TGTGCCTTATATCCGGGACAGGGCCTTCCCACTGAAGCTTTCTTT. Residues: CALYPGQGLPTEAFF. The rearrangement joins TRBV30 to TRBJ1-1, with 9 bases that match TRBD1. Germline CDR1 is GTSNPN and CDR2 is SVGIG (reference sequence). This CDR3 is 15 amino acids long. J gave up 4 bases and V 7 bases, and 13 bases lay outside the gene matches.

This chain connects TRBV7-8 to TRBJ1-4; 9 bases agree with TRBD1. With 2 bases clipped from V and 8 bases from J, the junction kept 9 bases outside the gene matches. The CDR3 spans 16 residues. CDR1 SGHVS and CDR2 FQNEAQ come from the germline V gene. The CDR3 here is CASSLSSTGGGEKLFF. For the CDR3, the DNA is TGTGCCAGCAGCTTATCTTCGACAGGGGGAGGCGAAAAACTGTTTTTT.

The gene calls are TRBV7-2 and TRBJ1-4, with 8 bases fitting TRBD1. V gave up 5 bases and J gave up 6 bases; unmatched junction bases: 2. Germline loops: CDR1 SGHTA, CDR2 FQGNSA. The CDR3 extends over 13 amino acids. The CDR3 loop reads CASSPDRDEKLFF. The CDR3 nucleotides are TGTGCCAGCAGCCCGGACAGGGATGAAAAACTGTTTTTT.

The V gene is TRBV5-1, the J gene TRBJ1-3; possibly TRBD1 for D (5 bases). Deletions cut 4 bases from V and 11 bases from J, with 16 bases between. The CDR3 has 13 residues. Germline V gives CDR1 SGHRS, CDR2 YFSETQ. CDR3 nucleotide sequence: TGCGCCAGCAGCGTGGGGCAGTCATCAGCCATATATTTT. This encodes CASSVGQSSAIYF.

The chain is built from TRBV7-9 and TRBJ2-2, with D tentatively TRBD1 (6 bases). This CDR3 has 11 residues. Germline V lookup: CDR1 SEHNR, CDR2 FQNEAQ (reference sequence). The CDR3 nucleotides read TGTAAATCAGGGGACACCGGGGAGCTGTTTTTT. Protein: CKSGDTGELFF.

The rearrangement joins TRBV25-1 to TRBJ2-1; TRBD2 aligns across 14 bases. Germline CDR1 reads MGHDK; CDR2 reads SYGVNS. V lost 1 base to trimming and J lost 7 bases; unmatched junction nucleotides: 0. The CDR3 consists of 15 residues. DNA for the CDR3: TGTGCCAGCAGTGAATGGACTAGCGGGAGGAATGAGCAGTTCTTC. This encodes CASSEWTSGRNEQFF.

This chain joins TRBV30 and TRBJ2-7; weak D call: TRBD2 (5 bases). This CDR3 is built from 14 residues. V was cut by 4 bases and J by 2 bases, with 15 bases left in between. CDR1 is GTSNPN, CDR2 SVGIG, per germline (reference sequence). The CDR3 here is CAWKQAVRTYEQYF. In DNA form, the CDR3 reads TGTGCCTGGAAGCAAGCGGTTAGGACCTACGAGCAGTACTTC.

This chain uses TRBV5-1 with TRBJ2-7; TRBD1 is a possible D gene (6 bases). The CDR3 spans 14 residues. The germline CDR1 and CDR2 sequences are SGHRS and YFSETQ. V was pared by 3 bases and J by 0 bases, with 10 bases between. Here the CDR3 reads CASSSWTDSYEQYF. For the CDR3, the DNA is TGCGCCAGCAGCTCTTGGACAGACTCCTACGAGCAGTACTTC.

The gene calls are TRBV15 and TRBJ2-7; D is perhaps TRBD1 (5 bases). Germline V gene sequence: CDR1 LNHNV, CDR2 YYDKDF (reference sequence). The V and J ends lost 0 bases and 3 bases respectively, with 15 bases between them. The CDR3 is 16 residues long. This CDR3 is CATSREGAGLVYEQYF. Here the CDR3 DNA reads TGTGCCACCAGCAGAGAAGGAGCAGGGTTGGTCTACGAGCAGTACTTC.

CDR3 sequence reads: CASSAGANEAFF. The CDR3 nucleotides are TGCGCCAGCAGCGCCGGTGCCAATGAAGCTTTCTTT. This chain uses TRBV5-1 with TRBJ1-1; D not certain. The CDR3 sequence is 12 residues long. Germline values: CDR1 SGHRS, CDR2 YFSETQ. Trimming took 4 bases from V and 7 from J, leaving 11 bases between them.

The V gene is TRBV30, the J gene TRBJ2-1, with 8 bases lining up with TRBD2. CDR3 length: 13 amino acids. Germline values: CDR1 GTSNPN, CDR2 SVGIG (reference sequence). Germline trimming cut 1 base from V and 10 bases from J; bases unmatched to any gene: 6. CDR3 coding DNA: TGTGCCTGGAGTGGAGGACTAGCCGGAGAGCAGTTCTTC. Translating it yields CAWSGGLAGEQFF.

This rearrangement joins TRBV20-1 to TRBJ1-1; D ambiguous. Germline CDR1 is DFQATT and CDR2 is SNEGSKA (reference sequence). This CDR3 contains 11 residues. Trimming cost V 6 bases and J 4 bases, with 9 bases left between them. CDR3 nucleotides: TGCAGTGCCCAGGAGGGCACTGAAGCTTTCTTT. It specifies CSAQEGTEAFF.